This T cell receptor beta chain comes out of a study of vaccination effects on CD4 cells after COVID-19. CD4+ T cells specific for antigen were expanded with viral peptide pools by the ViraFEST assay before sequencing. Once cultured for more than nine days, the cells underwent separation to obtain CD4+ T cells. Concerning this clone itself: Its cognate antigen is unknown.

CDR3 length equals 17 residues. Sequencing used immunoSEQ multiplex PCR; TCRdb keeps in-frame clones, though not all of them. Altogether around 79,000 clones are present, around 74% being singletons, with the ten largest covering approximately 1.7%. This receptor was obtained from a human donor who received a COVID-19 vaccine. The rearrangement links TRBV21-1 to TRBJ2-3; TRBD2, the table's D call, was not compared with the DNA. TRBV21-1 is a listed pseudogene. Material: CD4+ T cells from PBMCs cultured with HCoV-229E spike peptides, obtained before COVID-19 vaccination. CDR3 amino acids: CASSKDNSGGSTDTQYF. The CDR3 bases are TGTGCCAGCAGCAAAGATAATTCGGGGGGGAGCACAGATACGCAGTATTTT.